Here is one T cell receptor (beta chain) with its context. Its antigen is still unknown. This record belongs to a study of OX40 agonist ivuxolimab in advanced cancers. Study details: Hepatocellular carcinoma, melanoma, renal cell or head and neck cancer occurred in dose-escalation patients.

The assay was immunoSEQ multiplex PCR, and TCRdb's table has in-frame clones only and misses some. The sample shows roughly 80,000 clones, around four fifths of them seen only once. Study-level findings and limits: Some patients without response likewise showed low normalized clonal expansion.

V was cut by 7 bases and J by 5 bases, with 6 bases left in between. This CDR3 comprises 10 residues. Germline values: CDR1 DFQATT, CDR2 SNEGSKA (reference sequence). The sequencing used CD4+ or CD8+ T cells sorted from blood, collected in a trial of the OX40 agonist ivuxolimab. The gene calls are TRBV20-1 and TRBJ2-1; D not certain. The TCR sequence derives from an adult with an advanced solid tumor such as melanoma, head and neck, liver or kidney cancer. As DNA, the CDR3 is TGCAGTGGAATCCACAATGAGCAGTTCTTC. The encoded protein is CSGIHNEQFF.